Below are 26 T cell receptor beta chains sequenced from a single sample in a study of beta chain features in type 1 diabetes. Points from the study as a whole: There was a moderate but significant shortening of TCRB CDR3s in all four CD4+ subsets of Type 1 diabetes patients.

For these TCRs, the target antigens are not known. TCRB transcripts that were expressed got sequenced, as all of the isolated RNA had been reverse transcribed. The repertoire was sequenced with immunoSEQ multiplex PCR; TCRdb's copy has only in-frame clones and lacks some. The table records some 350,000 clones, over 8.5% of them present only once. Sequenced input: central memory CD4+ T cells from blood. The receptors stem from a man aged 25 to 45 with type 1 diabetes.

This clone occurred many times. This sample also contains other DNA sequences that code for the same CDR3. The CDR3 sequence is CASSPPSTDTQYF. The CDR3 DNA is TGTGCCAGCTCACCACCGTCCACAGATACGCAGTATTTT. The rearrangement links TRBV18 to TRBJ2-3, with D hard to call. From germline, CDR1 is KGHSH and CDR2 LQKENI. Trimming took off 0 bases at V and 2 bases at J, with 3 bases between the two ends. CDR3 length: 13 residues.

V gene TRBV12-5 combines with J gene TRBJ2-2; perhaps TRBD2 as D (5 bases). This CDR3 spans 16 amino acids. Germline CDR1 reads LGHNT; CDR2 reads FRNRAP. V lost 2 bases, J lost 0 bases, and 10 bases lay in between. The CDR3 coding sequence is TGTGCTAGTGGTTTGTGGAGCGGACCGAACACCGGGGAGCTGTTTTTT. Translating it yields CASGLWSGPNTGELFF.

Here the CDR3 reads CASSQVGRQNQETQYF. The DNA of the CDR3 is TGCGCCAGCAGCCAAGTCGGCCGACAGAACCAAGAGACCCAGTACTTC. This chain links TRBV4-1 with TRBJ2-5; tentatively, D is TRBD1 (5 bases). Germline V gene sequence: CDR1 MGHRA, CDR2 YSYEKL. V was cut by 1 base and J by 0 bases, with 12 bases left in between. CDR3 length equals 16 residues.

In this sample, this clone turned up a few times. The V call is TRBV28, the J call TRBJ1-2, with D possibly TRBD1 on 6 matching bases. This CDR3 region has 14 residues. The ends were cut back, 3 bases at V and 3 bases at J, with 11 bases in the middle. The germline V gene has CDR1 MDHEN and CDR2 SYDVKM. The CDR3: CASSLGGPYYGYTF. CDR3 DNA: TGTGCCAGCAGTTTGGGGGGGCCCTACTATGGCTACACCTTC.

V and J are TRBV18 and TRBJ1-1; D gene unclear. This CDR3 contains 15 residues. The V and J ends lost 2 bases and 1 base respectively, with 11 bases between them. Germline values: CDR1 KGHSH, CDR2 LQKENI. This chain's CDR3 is CASSPNSAWNTEAFF. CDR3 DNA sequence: TGTGCCAGCTCACCAAATTCAGCCTGGAACACTGAAGCTTTCTTT.

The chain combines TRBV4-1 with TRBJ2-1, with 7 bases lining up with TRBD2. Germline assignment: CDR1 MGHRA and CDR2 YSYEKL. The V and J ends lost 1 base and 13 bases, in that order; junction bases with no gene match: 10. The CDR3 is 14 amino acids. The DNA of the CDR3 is TGCGCCAGCAGCCAAGGTCAGGACGGGAGGACCCAGTTCTTC. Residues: CASSQGQDGRTQFF.

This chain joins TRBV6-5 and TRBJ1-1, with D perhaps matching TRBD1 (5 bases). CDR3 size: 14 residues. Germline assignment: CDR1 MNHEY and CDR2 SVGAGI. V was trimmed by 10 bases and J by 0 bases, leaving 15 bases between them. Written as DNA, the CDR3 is TGTGCCACCTCCATTGGGGCCGTGAACACTGAAGCTTTCTTT. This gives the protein CATSIGAVNTEAFF.

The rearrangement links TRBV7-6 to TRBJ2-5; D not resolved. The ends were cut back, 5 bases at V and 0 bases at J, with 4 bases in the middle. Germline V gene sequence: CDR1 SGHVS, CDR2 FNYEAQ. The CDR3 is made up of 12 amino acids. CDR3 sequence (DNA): TGTGCCAGCAGCCCCCACCAAGAGACCCAGTACTTC. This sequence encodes CASSPHQETQYF.

CDR3 loop: CAWRGSVGNQPQHF. In DNA form, the CDR3 reads TGTGCCTGGAGGGGATCAGTCGGCAATCAGCCCCAGCATTTT. V usage is TRBV30 and J usage is TRBJ1-5; D is undetermined. The CDR3 contains 14 residues. V was trimmed by 3 bases and J by 2 bases, leaving 11 bases between them. CDR1 and CDR2 (germline): GTSNPN, SVGIG (reference sequence).

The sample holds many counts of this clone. In nucleotides, the CDR3 is TGTGCCAGCAGCCTAAGAGAGGGCAATCAGCCCCAGCATTTT. Its translation: CASSLREGNQPQHF. The V and J genes are TRBV7-2 and TRBJ1-5, with unresolved D. The CDR3 is 14 amino acids. Germline-derived CDR1 and CDR2 are SGHTA and FQGNSA. V was trimmed by 5 bases and J by 2 bases, leaving 10 bases between them.

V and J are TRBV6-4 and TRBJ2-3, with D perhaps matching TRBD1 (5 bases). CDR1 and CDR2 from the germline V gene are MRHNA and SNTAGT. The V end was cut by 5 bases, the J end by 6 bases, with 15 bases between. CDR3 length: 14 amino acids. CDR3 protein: CASSPGQGFDTQYF. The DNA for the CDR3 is TGTGCCAGCAGTCCCGGTCAGGGCTTCGATACGCAGTATTTT.

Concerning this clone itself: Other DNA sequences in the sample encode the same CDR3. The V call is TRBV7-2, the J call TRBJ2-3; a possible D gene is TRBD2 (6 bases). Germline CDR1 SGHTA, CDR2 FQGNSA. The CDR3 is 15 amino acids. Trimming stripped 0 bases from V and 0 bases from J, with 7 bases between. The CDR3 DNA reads TGTGCCAGCAGCTTAGCGGGAGGAAGCACAGATACGCAGTATTTT. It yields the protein CASSLAGGSTDTQYF.

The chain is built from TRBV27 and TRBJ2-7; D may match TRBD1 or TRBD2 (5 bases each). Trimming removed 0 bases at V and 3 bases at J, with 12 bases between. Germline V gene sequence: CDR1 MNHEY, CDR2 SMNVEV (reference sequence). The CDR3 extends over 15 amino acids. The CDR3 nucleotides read TGTGCCAGCAGTTTATCTGGGGGAAAGAACTACGAGCAGTACTTC. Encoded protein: CASSLSGGKNYEQYF.

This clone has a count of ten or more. The CDR3 protein is CASSFGLVTDTQYF. Written as DNA, the CDR3 is TGTGCCAGCAGCTTTGGACTGGTCACAGATACGCAGTATTTT. The chain combines TRBV7-3 with TRBJ2-3; perhaps TRBD2 as D (5 bases). This CDR3 has 14 residues. Trimming stripped 3 bases from V and 2 bases from J, with 9 bases between. The germline V gene encodes CDR1 SGHTA and CDR2 FQGTGA.

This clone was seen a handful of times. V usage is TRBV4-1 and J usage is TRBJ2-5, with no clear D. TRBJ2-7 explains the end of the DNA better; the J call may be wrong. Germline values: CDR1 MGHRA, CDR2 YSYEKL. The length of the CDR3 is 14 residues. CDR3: CASSPLSWVNEQYF. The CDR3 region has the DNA TGCGCCAGCAGCCCCCTTAGTTGGGTAAACGAGCAGTACTTC.

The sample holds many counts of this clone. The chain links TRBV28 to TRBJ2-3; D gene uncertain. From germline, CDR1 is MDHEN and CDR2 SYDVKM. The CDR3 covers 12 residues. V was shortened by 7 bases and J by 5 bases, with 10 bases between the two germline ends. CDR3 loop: CASTVGGDTQYF. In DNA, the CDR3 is TGTGCCAGCACCGTGGGTGGAGATACGCAGTATTTT.

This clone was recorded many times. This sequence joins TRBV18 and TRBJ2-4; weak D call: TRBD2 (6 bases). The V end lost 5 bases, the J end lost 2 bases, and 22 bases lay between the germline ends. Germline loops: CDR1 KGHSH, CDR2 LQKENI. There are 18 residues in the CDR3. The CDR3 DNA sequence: TGTGCCAGCTCATTACTGGGCAGCGTAGGAGGGTCCAAAAACATTCAGTACTTC. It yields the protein CASSLLGSVGGSKNIQYF.

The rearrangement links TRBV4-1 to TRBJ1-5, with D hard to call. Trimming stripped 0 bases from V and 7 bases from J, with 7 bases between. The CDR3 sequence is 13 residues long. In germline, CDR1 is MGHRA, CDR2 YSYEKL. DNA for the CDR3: TGCGCCAGCAGCCAAGAGGTGGTCCAGCCCCAGCATTTT. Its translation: CASSQEVVQPQHF.

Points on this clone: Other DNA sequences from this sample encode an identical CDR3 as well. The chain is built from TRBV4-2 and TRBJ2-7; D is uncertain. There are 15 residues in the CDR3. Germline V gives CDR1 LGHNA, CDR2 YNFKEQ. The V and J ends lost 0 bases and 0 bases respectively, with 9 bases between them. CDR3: CASSQDGTGSYEQYF. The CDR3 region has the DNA TGTGCCAGCAGCCAAGATGGAACGGGCTCCTACGAGCAGTACTTC.

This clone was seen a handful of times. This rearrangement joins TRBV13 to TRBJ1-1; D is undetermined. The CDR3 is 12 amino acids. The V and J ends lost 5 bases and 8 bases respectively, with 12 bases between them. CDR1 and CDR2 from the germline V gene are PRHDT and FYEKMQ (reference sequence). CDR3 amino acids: CASSGRHAEAFF. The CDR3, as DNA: TGTGCCAGCAGCGGCCGACATGCGGAAGCTTTCTTT.

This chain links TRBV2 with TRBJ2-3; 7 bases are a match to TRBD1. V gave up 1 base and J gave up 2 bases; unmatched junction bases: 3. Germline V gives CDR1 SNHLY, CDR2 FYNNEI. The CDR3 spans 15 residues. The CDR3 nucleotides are TGTGCCAGCAGTGAAGTGGGACAGTACACAGATACGCAGTATTTT. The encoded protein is CASSEVGQYTDTQYF.

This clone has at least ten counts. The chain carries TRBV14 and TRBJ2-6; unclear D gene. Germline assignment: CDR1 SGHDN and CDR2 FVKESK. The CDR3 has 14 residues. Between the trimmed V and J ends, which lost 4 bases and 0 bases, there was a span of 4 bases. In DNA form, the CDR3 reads TGTGCCAGCAGCCGTATCTCTGGGGCCAACGTCCTGACTTTC. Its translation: CASSRISGANVLTF.

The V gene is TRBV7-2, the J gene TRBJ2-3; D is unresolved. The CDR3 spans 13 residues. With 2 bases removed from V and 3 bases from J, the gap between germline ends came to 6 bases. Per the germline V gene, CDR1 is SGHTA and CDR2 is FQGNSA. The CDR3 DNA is TGTGCCAGCAGCTTAAGTCCGACAGATACGCAGTATTTT. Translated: CASSLSPTDTQYF.

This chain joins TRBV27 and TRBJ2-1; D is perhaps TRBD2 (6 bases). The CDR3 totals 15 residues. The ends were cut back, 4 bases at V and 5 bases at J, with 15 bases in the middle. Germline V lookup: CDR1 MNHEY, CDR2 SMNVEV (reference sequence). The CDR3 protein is CASSSRGTADNEQFF. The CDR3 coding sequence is TGTGCCAGCAGTTCTCGCGGGACCGCAGACAATGAGCAGTTCTTC.

CDR3: CASIPTGGTAEAFF. The CDR3 region has the DNA TGTGCCAGCATTCCGACGGGGGGAACGGCTGAAGCTTTCTTT. The chain links TRBV6-1 to TRBJ1-1; D might be TRBD1 (5 bases). From germline, CDR1 is MNHNS and CDR2 SASEGT. The CDR3 runs 14 residues. V shed 7 bases and J shed 6 bases, with 18 bases lying between them.

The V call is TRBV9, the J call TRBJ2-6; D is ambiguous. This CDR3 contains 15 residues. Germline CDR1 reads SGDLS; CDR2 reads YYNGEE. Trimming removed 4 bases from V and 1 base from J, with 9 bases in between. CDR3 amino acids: CASSSTSSGANVLTF. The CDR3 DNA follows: TGTGCCAGCAGCTCGACCTCTTCTGGGGCCAACGTCCTGACTTTC.